This T cell receptor (beta chain) was sequenced for a study of cytomegalovirus exposure and HLA in healthy donors (dated by TCRdb to about 2017). Background on the whole study: An earlier analysis of approximately 600 of the donors reported more than 250 Gb of sequence data and roughly 100 million unique TCR beta sequences from about 200 million T cells. An early release covering roughly 640 HLA-typed donors comprised 250 to 350 gigabases of sequencing data and about 90 million unique TCR sequences. Of the 398 genotyped donors, approximately 82% fell in the genetic ancestry cluster associated with self-reported Caucasian donors. The aim of the study was to test whether cataloging public T cell receptors could identify signatures of past pathogen exposure. The T cell repertoires of several hundred subjects were profiled by immunosequencing and related to cytomegalovirus serostatus. In addition to the first cohort of around 670 subjects, a separate validation cohort of 120 different subjects was used. To predict cytomegalovirus infection status, the study combined high-throughput TCR immunosequencing, statistical association of individual TCRs with disease status, and machine learning. A later analysis re-analyzed previously published TCR beta repertoires from about 600 donors and added high-resolution HLA genotyping to study TCR occurrence patterns. Rather than drawing on any new phenotypic data, the later analysis identified candidate immune exposures from TCR beta sequences and the way those sequences occurred across donors. An earlier analysis of around 540 of the donors applied high-throughput TCR beta sequencing to assess whether each TCR beta V gene segment acted as functional or pseudogenic. Donor age, sex, ethnicity and CMV serostatus were compiled alongside the repertoire data. A later genetic analysis took genome-wide SNP genotypes for about 55% of the 666 donors and used that subset as a discovery cohort. All discovery cohort repertoires had been generated on a single sequencing platform. Class I and class II HLA loci were covered by the typing at four-digit resolution. The number of donors typed differed by locus, with about 629-640 for A, B, C, DRB1 and DQB1, 522 for DQA1, under 610 for DPA1, and some 450 for DPB1. Several DR-DQ haplotypes were handled as single units for association and clustering, since linkage in the cohort was strong. Across some 400 genotyped donors of the cohort, an average of about 250,000 unique TCR beta nucleotide sequences per donor were sequenced, and roughly 17% of those sequences were non-productive. The full study reports these points: A group of highly shared sequence variants was considered likely to be a technical artifact of the sequencing pipeline. Over 15 rarely observed V segments, including chromosome 9 orphons, were excluded from the earlier analysis of almost 600 of the donors because counts were too low. Specific HLA alleles were associated with 15,000 to 20,000 TCR beta sequences at a false discovery rate of 0.05 in a later analysis. In a later analysis, TCR association rates were found to vary across HLA loci, with the most associated TCRs seen for DRB1 alleles and the fewest for HLA-C alleles. Cytomegalovirus status was reported to be diagnosed by the classifier with high specificity and sensitivity in both the original and validation cohorts. In a later analysis, HLA-associated TCR beta chains showed more clonal expansion and lower generation probabilities than non-associated chains that were equally common. The cohort was sequenced for TCR beta chains only, and without alpha or paired-chain data the features that could be detected were limited. V-gene and J-gene trimming of TCR beta chains was associated with a missense DCLRE1C variant in a later genetic analysis, and the association was replicated in an independent cohort. In vitro tests confirmed that a few of the cytomegalovirus-associated TCR beta chains recognize cytomegalovirus antigens. A later analysis reported that several top co-occurrence clusters appeared linked to parvovirus B19, influenza, CMV and Epstein-Barr virus. When HLA alleles, especially DR and DQ, strongly co-occurred, TCR associations were difficult to assign to individual alleles. Immune exposure information for the cohort was limited to CMV serostatus. Some IMGT-functional V segments, including TRBV6-2 and TRBV6-3, could not be distinguished by the 87-base-pair reads and were therefore excluded. The authors suggested that the approach could potentially be extended to other disease states and immunological phenotypes. Presence/absence analyses assumed roughly uniform sequencing depth across donors, an assumption that may not hold. Linkage disequilibrium might explain the correlated functional status among segregating V segments, but an unknown experimental factor could not be ruled out. In a later genetic analysis, fewer N-insertions in productive TCRs were reported among donors in an Asian-associated ancestry cluster than the roughly 700-donor mean. In a later analysis, most CMV-associated TCR beta chains were found to appear HLA-restricted, with HLA associations seemingly driven largely by CMV exposure. A further reported finding was that TCR beta sequences accurately predicted the HLA-A and HLA-B alleles for most subjects in the first cohort. Because HLA typing was missing for some donors at each locus, association tests included only the typed subset. The study gave a list of over 150 TCR beta chains associated with cytomegalovirus. Broadly in line with IMGT annotations, most TCR beta V segments showed up in productive rearrangements about 87% or about 30% of the time in an earlier analysis of several hundred of the donors. Across donors, most TCR sequences were observed very rarely, whereas some public TCRs were present in many individuals.

The library relied on the immunoSEQ multiplex PCR assay. The multiplex PCR relied on a mix of 60 forward primers for TCR Vbeta segments and 13 reverse primers for TCR Jbeta segments. A multiplex PCR assay on genomic DNA amplified the CDR3 region of rearranged TCR beta genes. On the Illumina HiSeq System, the amplified TCR beta libraries were sequenced as 87-base-pair reads. The authors' analysis ran thus. A later analysis tallied tens of millions of unique TCR beta chains across the 600 to 700 repertoires, and about 10 million of those chains were shared by two or more donors. Raw reads were error-corrected and collapsed into unique sequences with a nearest-neighbor algorithm that merged closely related sequences to remove PCR and sequencing errors. CDR3 sequences were aligned to IMGT reference sequences to assign V, D and J gene segments. For a sequence to be retained, at least a six-nucleotide match to both a V gene segment and a J gene segment was required. Rearrangements were classified as productive when the CDR3 lacked stop codons and remained in frame with V and J, and all other rearrangements were classified as non-productive. Following IMGT convention, CDR3 was defined as the stretch from the second conserved V-encoded cysteine up to the conserved J-encoded phenylalanine. Sequences without an unambiguous match to a single V gene segment were excluded from the earlier analysis of 587 of the donors. An earlier analysis of some 610 of the donors called V segments functional above 56.7% productive rearrangements and segregating when the between-donor standard deviation exceeded 5%. A statistical classification framework was developed to diagnose cytomegalovirus status using the catalog of TCR beta chain sequences. V and J gene assignment, in a later analysis, came from comparing TCR nucleotide sequences with IMGT/GENE-DB human TR gene sequences. The TCRdist pipeline was used in a later analysis to assign CDR3 sequences and most-parsimonious VDJ recombination scenarios. In a later analysis, each TCR beta chain was defined by its CDR3 amino acid sequence together with its V-gene family, and reads lacking a unique V-gene family were excluded. In a later analysis, a few hundred highly shared, low-generation-probability nucleotide sequences were removed to address suspected cross-contamination and a sequencing artifact. In a later analysis, a clonal expansion index for each public chain was calculated from normalized within-repertoire ranks of inferred template counts. In a later analysis, generation probabilities were computed with a VDJ recombination model fitted to out-of-frame rearrangements, and the resulting probabilities were checked against IGoR. Hypergeometric tests were used in a later analysis to score TCR-TCR, TCR-HLA and TCR-CMV co-occurrence, with a repertoire-size bias correction applied to the TCR pairs. A later analysis estimated false discovery rates by permuting HLA or CMV assignments 20 times. In a later analysis, co-occurring TCRs were grouped using DBSCAN, and TCRdist sequence similarity was added for clustering within HLA-allele-positive subsets. For co-occurrence clustering, repertoires with fewer than 30,000 or more than 120,000 public chains were excluded, along with roughly 5 repertoires with anomalous nucleotide sharing. The table was pulled from immuneACCESS by TCRdb, which kept in-frame rearrangements only. Such tables lose some clones; where checked, under half of the loss comes from unresolved V genes, and the rest has no known cause. V and J calls and clone size are given by that table; D and trimming were obtained from the DNA. In this sample the table shows fewer than 200,000 clones, over 75% of which occur a single time. 2% to 2.5% of the sample goes to the ten largest clones.

The cohort was made up of 650 to 700 healthy bone marrow donors. At the time of sampling, every cohort member was nominally healthy, though immune exposures that went unrecorded were likely present. The donor tested CMV seronegative and was one of the 352 seronegative cohort members. A peripheral blood sample was collected from each donor, and TCR beta sequencing was performed on peripheral blood mononuclear cells. The Qiagen DNeasy Blood Extraction Kit was used to extract genomic DNA from the blood cell samples. Remarks on this clone: What antigen it recognizes has not been identified. Per-base qualities were not stored, and no clone one base away is much larger.

From the cysteine through the phenylalanine, the CDR3 covers 16 amino acids. The kept DNA is CDR3 alone, 48 bases in frame from the first base. CDR1 KGHSH and CDR2 LQKENI are derived from the germline V gene. Relative to germline, V is missing 1 base and J is missing 2 bases, with 7 bases of the junction outside any gene match. This TCR came from a man aged 60-69 years in good health and CMV-seronegative. This chain is built from TRBV18 and TRBJ2-5; 7 of the junction bases match TRBD1. The sequenced sample consisted of PBMCs. The DNA reads TGTGCCAGCTCACCACTCGGGACAGAAAATCAAGAGACCCAGTACTTC. Translated, this gives CASSPLGTENQETQYF.